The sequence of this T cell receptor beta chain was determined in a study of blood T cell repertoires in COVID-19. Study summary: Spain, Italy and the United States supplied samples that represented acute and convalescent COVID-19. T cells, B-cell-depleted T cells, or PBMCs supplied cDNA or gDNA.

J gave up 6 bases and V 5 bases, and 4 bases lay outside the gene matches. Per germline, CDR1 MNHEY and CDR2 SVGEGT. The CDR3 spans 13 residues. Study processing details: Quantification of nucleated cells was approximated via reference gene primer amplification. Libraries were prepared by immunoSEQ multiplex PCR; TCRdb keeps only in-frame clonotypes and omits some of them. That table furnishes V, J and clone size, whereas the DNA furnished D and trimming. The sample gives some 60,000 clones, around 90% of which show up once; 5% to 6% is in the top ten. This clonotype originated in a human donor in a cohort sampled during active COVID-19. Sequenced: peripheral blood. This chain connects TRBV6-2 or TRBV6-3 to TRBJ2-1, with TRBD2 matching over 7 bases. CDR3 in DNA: TGTGCCAGCAGTGCAAGGGAGGGCAATGAGCAGTTCTTC. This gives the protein CASSAREGNEQFF.